Sequencing of this T cell receptor beta chain was carried out in a study of blood T cells in healthy people across ages. Per germline, CDR1 DFQATT and CDR2 SNEGSKA (reference sequence). There are 12 residues in the CDR3. The V segment lost 6 bases and the J segment 7 bases; nucleotides outside the gene matches: 8. A second PCR of roughly 7 to 11 cycles used a sample-barcoded 5' primer and a J-beta primer mix. One entry per CDR3 protein, called by TCRdb with MiXCR from the 5' RACE reads. Of fewer than 2,000,000 distinct CDR3 sequences in the sample, about 31% were seen once. What was sequenced was blood. This TCR was recovered from a woman aged 25-40 years in good health. The chain uses TRBV20-1 and TRBJ1-2, with 7 bases that match TRBD1. CDR3 bases: TGCAGTGCCCTTAAGGGGGCCGCTGGCTACACCTTC. Amino acid sequence: CSALKGAAGYTF.